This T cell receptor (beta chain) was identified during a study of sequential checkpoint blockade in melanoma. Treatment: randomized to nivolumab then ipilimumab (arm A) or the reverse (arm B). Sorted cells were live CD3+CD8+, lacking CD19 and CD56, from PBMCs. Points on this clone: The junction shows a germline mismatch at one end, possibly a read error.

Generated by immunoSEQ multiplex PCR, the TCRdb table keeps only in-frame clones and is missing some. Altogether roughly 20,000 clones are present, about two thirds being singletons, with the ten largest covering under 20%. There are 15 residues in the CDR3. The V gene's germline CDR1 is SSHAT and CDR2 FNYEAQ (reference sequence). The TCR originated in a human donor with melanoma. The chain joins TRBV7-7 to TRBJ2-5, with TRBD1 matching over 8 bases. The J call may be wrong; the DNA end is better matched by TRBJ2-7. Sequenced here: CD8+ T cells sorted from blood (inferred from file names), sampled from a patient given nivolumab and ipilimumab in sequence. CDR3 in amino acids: CASSLEVGTGYEQYF. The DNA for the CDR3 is TGTGCTAGCAGCTTAGAGGTAGGGACAGGCTACGAGCAGTACTTC.